This TCR beta chain was captured in a study of shared clonotypes between healthy human individuals. The data were produced by immunoSEQ multiplex PCR, yet TCRdb's version contains in-frame clones alone and is incomplete. The sample includes approximately 82,000 clones, roughly two thirds of them seen just once. Germline V gene sequence: CDR1 MGHRA, CDR2 YSYEKL. V was pared by 3 bases and J by 10 bases, with 13 bases between. CDR3 length equals 13 residues. This clonotype originated in a man under 40 in good health. The chain couples TRBV4-1 to TRBJ2-1, with D unresolved. The source material was memory CD8+ T cells sorted from blood. Noted subset: CD45RO+ cells pooled with CCR7-negative TemRA cells. This CDR3 reads CASSQDLGREQFF. The CDR3 nucleotides read TGCGCCAGCAGCCAGGACCTCGGGCGGGAGCAGTTCTTC.